Described below is a single T cell receptor beta chain sequence and its context. Its antigen is unidentified. Possible read error: a much larger clone is one base away. The data were taken from a study of T cells in Graves' hyperthyroidism and ophthalmopathy. CDR1 MNHNS and CDR2 SASEGT come from the germline V gene. Trimming stripped 8 bases from V and 2 bases from J, with 15 bases between. This CDR3 comprises 14 residues. The investigators amplified TCR beta CDR3 regions from RNA transcripts. Using the HTBI primer set, a first-round RT-PCR was run on the TCR CDR3. TCRdb independently ran MiXCR on the multiplex PCR reads; one entry per CDR3 protein. Altogether about 600,000 distinct CDR3 sequences are present, over 12% being singletons, with the ten largest covering roughly 6.9%. Findings and limits, study-wide: Ophthalmopathy was model-predicted a median around 6.1 months pre-onset.

Disease duration was under 3 months in the ophthalmopathy patients, who also had a Clinical Activity Score of at least 3 and a NOSPECS grade of at least 4. This TCR was recovered from a woman aged 18-35 years with Graves' ophthalmopathy. The source material was blood. The rearrangement uses TRBV6-1 and TRBJ1-2; tentative D call: TRBD1 (6 bases). DNA for the CDR3: TGTGCCAGCGCCCGGGACACAACGAACTATGGCTACACCTTC. It codes for CASARDTTNYGYTF.